The clone carrying this TCR beta chain has a count of ten or more. Its antigen is not known. The source of the sample is a study of T cell repertoires in cytomegalovirus infection. This CDR3 spans 15 amino acids. Trimming at V came to 6 bases and at J to 5 bases, leaving 8 bases not matched to a gene. TCRdb re-called the reads with MiXCR, one entry per CDR3 protein. The profile covers around 71,000 distinct CDR3 sequences, with roughly 20% appearing a single time and roughly 63% taken by the ten largest. Here the sequenced sample was CD8+ T cells from cultured PBMCs, taken from culture after CMV antigen stimulation. This chain uses TRBV12-3 or TRBV12-4 with TRBJ2-1; the match to TRBD2 covers 9 bases. This TCR was sampled from a human donor in good health (CMV status not recorded). Some clones in this sample may be carry-over from other donors' samples. CDR3: CASSQRTSVNNEQFF. CDR3 DNA sequence: TGTGCCAGCAGCCAACGGACTAGCGTGAACAATGAGCAGTTCTTC.